Listed below are T cell receptor beta chains from one sample, sequenced in a study of technical replicates of blood from several donors. Libraries were prepared by immunoSEQ multiplex PCR; TCRdb keeps only in-frame clonotypes and omits some of them. The sample consists of over 65,000 clones, roughly 97% of them appearing once. The specimen was T cells isolated from PBMCs. Receptors originate from a human donor in good health. The CDR3 runs from the conserved cysteine through the conserved F or W. The D gene is left open where the match is weak.

CDR3 protein: CASSSRDRQYYGYTF
V gene: TRBV27
J gene: TRBJ1-2
D gene: TRBD1

CDR3 protein: CAISEPRQSYEQYF
V gene: TRBV10-3
J gene: TRBJ2-7
D gene: .

CDR3 protein: CASSIRSGAEAFF
V gene: TRBV19
J gene: TRBJ1-1
D gene: .

CDR3 protein: CASLAGNGVGANVLTF
V gene: TRBV9
J gene: TRBJ2-6
D gene: .

CDR3 protein: CASSLRGNQPQHF
V gene: TRBV5-1
J gene: TRBJ1-5
D gene: .

CDR3 protein: CASSAFPGQGVGQYF
V gene: TRBV27
J gene: TRBJ2-7
D gene: TRBD1

CDR3 protein: CASSLTTGETEAFF
V gene: TRBV7-9
J gene: TRBJ1-1
D gene: TRBD1

CDR3 protein: CASSLFLAGVSYEQYF
V gene: TRBV4-1
J gene: TRBJ2-7
D gene: TRBD2

CDR3 protein: CASSPPGEETQYF
V gene: TRBV5-4
J gene: TRBJ2-5
D gene: .

CDR3 protein: CASSLGSAGRWFSGNTIYF
V gene: TRBV5-1
J gene: TRBJ1-3
D gene: .

CDR3 protein: CSAENNEQFF
V gene: TRBV29-1
J gene: TRBJ2-1
D gene: .

CDR3 protein: CASSTRTSGRDEQFF
V gene: TRBV11-2
J gene: TRBJ2-1
D gene: TRBD2

CDR3 protein: CASSQEPPGGSSYNEQFF
V gene: TRBV4-1
J gene: TRBJ2-1
D gene: TRBD2

CDR3 protein: CASSLMNTEAFF
V gene: TRBV7-9
J gene: TRBJ1-1
D gene: .

CDR3 protein: CASSHGGSETQYF
V gene: TRBV7-9
J gene: TRBJ2-5
D gene: TRBD2

CDR3 protein: CASLRSTDLREQYF
V gene: TRBV6-1
J gene: TRBJ2-7
D gene: .

CDR3 protein: CASSDPPRGRAYNEQFF
V gene: TRBV4-1
J gene: TRBJ2-1
D gene: TRBD1

CDR3 protein: CATTGGNQPQHF
V gene: TRBV28
J gene: TRBJ1-5
D gene: TRBD1

CDR3 protein: CASSPTVQSSYEQYF
V gene: TRBV11-2
J gene: TRBJ2-7
D gene: .

CDR3 protein: CASSRLAGGPGELFF
V gene: TRBV7-9
J gene: TRBJ2-2
D gene: TRBD2

CDR3 protein: CATSSRQVSGYTF
V gene: TRBV15
J gene: TRBJ1-2
D gene: .

CDR3 protein: CASSLVDRAHEQYF
V gene: TRBV7-9
J gene: TRBJ2-7
D gene: TRBD1

CDR3 protein: CASSLPGQGKGLGWEEQYF
V gene: TRBV28
J gene: TRBJ2-7
D gene: TRBD1

CDR3 protein: CASSLVAGYYGYTF
V gene: TRBV5-1
J gene: TRBJ1-2
D gene: .

CDR3 protein: CASSLSRLAEAFF
V gene: TRBV7-2
J gene: TRBJ1-1
D gene: .

CDR3 protein: CASSLQGSTYNSPLHF
V gene: TRBV13
J gene: TRBJ1-6
D gene: .

CDR3 protein: CASSQFFRASGAVVAYEQYF
V gene: TRBV4-1
J gene: TRBJ2-7
D gene: TRBD2

CDR3 protein: CASSRGQGTEAFF
V gene: TRBV6-1
J gene: TRBJ1-1
D gene: TRBD1

CDR3 protein: CASSLQRYSYEQYF
V gene: TRBV4-1
J gene: TRBJ2-7
D gene: .

CDR3 protein: CASSPTMDGINGYTF
V gene: TRBV18
J gene: TRBJ1-2
D gene: .

CDR3 protein: CAGLVKQGRVNTEAFF
V gene: TRBV28
J gene: TRBJ1-1
D gene: .

CDR3 protein: CASSQERSGQGAYEQYF
V gene: TRBV14
J gene: TRBJ2-7
D gene: TRBD1

CDR3 protein: CAWVKRGAGTEAFF
V gene: TRBV30
J gene: TRBJ1-1
D gene: .

CDR3 protein: CASSYSRTGGTEAFF
V gene: TRBV6-5
J gene: TRBJ1-1
D gene: TRBD1

CDR3 protein: CASSQGIGDRGSGNTIYF
V gene: TRBV4-1
J gene: TRBJ1-3
D gene: TRBD1

CDR3 protein: CASSLRLSNQPQHF
V gene: TRBV19
J gene: TRBJ1-5
D gene: .

CDR3 protein: CASGLSLDGYTF
V gene: TRBV2
J gene: TRBJ1-2
D gene: .

CDR3 protein: CASSALGQNTEAFF
V gene: TRBV6-4
J gene: TRBJ1-1
D gene: .

CDR3 protein: CASSSPGSLGYTF
V gene: TRBV6-5
J gene: TRBJ1-2
D gene: .

CDR3 protein: CASITRIGTFTDTQYF
V gene: TRBV2
J gene: TRBJ2-3
D gene: .

CDR3 protein: CASSLAGRYEQYF
V gene: TRBV11-3
J gene: TRBJ2-7
D gene: .

CDR3 protein: CASSPRTGWGADSYEQYF
V gene: TRBV9
J gene: TRBJ2-7
D gene: TRBD1

CDR3 protein: CASSHNLSGTGNYEQYF
V gene: TRBV27
J gene: TRBJ2-7
D gene: TRBD1

CDR3 protein: CASSFLTEAFF
V gene: TRBV19
J gene: TRBJ1-1
D gene: .

CDR3 protein: CASRESGGRHGYTF
V gene: TRBV5-6
J gene: TRBJ1-2
D gene: .

CDR3 protein: CASTSAGTEYQETQYF
V gene: TRBV6-6
J gene: TRBJ2-5
D gene: .

CDR3 protein: CASSRRDLEEGYTF
V gene: TRBV7-9
J gene: TRBJ1-2
D gene: .

CDR3 protein: CASSTRTGYEQYF
V gene: TRBV7-8
J gene: TRBJ2-7
D gene: TRBD1

CDR3 protein: CAWSGGAWKQFF
V gene: TRBV30
J gene: TRBJ2-1
D gene: TRBD2

CDR3 protein: CASSEGLAVAYEQYF
V gene: TRBV2
J gene: TRBJ2-7
D gene: TRBD2

CDR3 protein: CASRRQGRTGELFF
V gene: TRBV6-6
J gene: TRBJ2-2
D gene: TRBD1